This T cell receptor (beta chain) was observed in a study of blood T cell repertoires in COVID-19 (dated by TCRdb to the early 2020s). Turning to the overall study: Samples covering the acute and convalescent phases of COVID-19 were provided by collaborators in the United States, Italy and Spain. The material from the prospective study consisted of cDNA or gDNA derived from T cells, B-cell-depleted T cells, or PBMCs. Subjects who had been exposed to COVID-19, were actively infected with it, or had recovered from it provided the deeply sampled blood TCRbeta repertoires that made up the dataset. The repertoires were released in a freely available public database meant as a resource for research on the immune response to SARS-CoV-2. The samples were drawn from two sources: the first 160 participants of the ongoing ImmuneRACE study, and fewer than 1,500 subjects contributed by 6 global collaborators. The sample metadata nearly always contained a de-identified subject ID, COVID-19 status, age in years and sex. Where HLA class I and class II types were available, the types were taken from metadata supplied by the sample provider, not from assay-based typing. The research as a whole found: The amount of clinical and demographic metadata varied by source and participant and was provided uncurated.

In regard to this clone: Its antigen is still unknown. There are no base qualities to consult, and no much larger clone falls within one base.

Collaborating institutions collected whole blood in K2EDTA tubes following their own protocols. Collaborator samples were shipped for TCRbeta analysis as frozen whole blood, isolated PBMCs, or DNA extracted from either sample type. The immunoSEQ Assay, a bias-controlled multiplex PCR, was used to amplify TCRbeta CDR3 regions from genomic DNA. The paper's processing steps were these. The number of nucleated cells in each sample was estimated from the amplification of reference gene primers within the assay. To quantify the absolute abundance of each unique TCRbeta CDR3 rearrangement, sequence reads were collapsed and filtered. Productive Simpson clonality was computed per sample as the square root of Simpson's diversity index over productive rearrangements. TCRdb took this table from immuneACCESS and kept in-frame rearrangements with V and J called. Such tables lack part of the clones; where checked against another copy, unresolved V genes explain under half of the gap, and the rest is unexplained. The DNA gave D and trimming, while V, J and clone size come from that table. This sample is represented by 53,000 or so clones; 65% to 85% of them were singletons. The top ten hold roughly two fifths of the sample.

This sequence originates from a man in his 70s with active or convalescent COVID-19. Material for sequencing was peripheral blood.

The DNA is TGCGCCAGCAGCCAAGGGACAGACAGGGGGCTTGGAAACACCATATATTTT. It is translated as CASSQGTDRGLGNTIYF. The V and J segments used are TRBV4-1 and TRBJ1-3; 10 bases in between match TRBD1. The CDR3 runs 17 amino acids, cysteine and phenylalanine included. Just the 51-base CDR3 DNA is kept, in frame starting at base 1. Ends trimmed: V by 1 base, J by 3 bases; bases unmatched to a gene: 6. The germline V gene yields MGHRA for CDR1 and YSYEKL for CDR2.